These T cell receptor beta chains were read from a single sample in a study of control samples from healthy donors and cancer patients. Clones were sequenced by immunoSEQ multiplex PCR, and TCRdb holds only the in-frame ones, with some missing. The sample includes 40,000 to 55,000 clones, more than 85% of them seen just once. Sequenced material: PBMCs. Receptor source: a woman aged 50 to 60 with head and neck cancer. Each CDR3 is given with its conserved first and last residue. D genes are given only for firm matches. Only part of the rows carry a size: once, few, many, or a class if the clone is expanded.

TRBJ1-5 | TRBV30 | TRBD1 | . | CAWSGDRHQPQHF | TGTGCCTGGAGTGGGGACAGGCATCAGCCCCAGCATTTT
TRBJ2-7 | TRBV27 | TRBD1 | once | CASSPPPQGAAGEQYF | TGTGCCAGCAGTCCCCCCCCGCAGGGGGCGGCGGGCGAGCAGTACTTC
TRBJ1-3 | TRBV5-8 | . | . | CASSLDTLSGNTIYF | TGTGCCAGCAGCTTGGACACCTTATCTGGAAACACCATATATTTT
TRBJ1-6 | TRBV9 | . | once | CASSVEQFNSPLHF | TGTGCCAGCAGCGTAGAACAGTTTAATTCACCCCTCCACTTT
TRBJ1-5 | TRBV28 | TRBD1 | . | CASSLSGRGRQGQPQHF | TGTGCCAGCAGTTTATCGGGCAGGGGGCGACAGGGACAGCCCCAGCATTTT
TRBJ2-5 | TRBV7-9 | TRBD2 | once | CASSFQREGGKETQYF | TGTGCCAGCAGCTTCCAGCGGGAGGGCGGAAAAGAGACCCAGTACTTC
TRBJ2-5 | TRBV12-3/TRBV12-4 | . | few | CASSPQGRETQYF | TGTGCCAGCAGTCCCCAGGGTCGGGAGACCCAGTACTTC
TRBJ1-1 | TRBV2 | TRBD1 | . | CASSGTGMNTEAFF | TGTGCCAGCAGTGGGACAGGGATGAACACTGAAGCTTTCTTT
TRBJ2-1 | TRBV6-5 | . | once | CATHRAYNEQFF | TGTGCCACTCATAGGGCATACAATGAGCAGTTCTTC
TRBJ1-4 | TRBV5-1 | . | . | CASSLVGLSDEKLFF | TGCGCCAGCAGCTTGGTAGGGCTGTCCGATGAAAAACTGTTTTTT
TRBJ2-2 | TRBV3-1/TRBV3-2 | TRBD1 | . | CASSPWTGQNTGELFF | TGTGCCAGCAGCCCCTGGACAGGGCAGAACACCGGGGAGCTGTTTTTT
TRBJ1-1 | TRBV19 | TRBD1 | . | CASSIEGQGAGEAFF | TGTGCCAGTAGTATAGAGGGACAGGGGGCCGGTGAAGCTTTCTTT
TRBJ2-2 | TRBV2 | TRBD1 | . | CASSEADRVEELFF | TGTGCCAGCAGTGAAGCGGACAGGGTGGAGGAGCTGTTTTTT
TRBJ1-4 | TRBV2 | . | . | CASSGQGIGEKLFF | TGTGCCAGCAGTGGGCAGGGGATAGGCGAAAAACTGTTTTTT
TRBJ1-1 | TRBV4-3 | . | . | CASSQDWAGENTEAFF | TGCGCCAGCAGCCAAGATTGGGCCGGGGAGAACACTGAAGCTTTCTTT